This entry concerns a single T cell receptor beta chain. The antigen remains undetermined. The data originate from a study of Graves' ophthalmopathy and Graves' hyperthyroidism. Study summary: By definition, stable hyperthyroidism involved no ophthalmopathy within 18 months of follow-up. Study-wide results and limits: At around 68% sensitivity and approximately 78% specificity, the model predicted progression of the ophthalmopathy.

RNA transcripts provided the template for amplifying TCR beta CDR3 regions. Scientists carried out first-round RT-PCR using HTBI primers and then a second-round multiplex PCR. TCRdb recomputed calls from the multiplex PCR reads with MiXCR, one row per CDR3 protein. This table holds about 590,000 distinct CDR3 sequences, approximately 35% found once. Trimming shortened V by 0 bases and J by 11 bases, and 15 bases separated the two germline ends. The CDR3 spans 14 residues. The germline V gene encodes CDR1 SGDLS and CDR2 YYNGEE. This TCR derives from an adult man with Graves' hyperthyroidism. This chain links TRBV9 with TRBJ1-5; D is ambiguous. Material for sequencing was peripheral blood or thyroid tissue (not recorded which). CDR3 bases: TGTGCCAGCAGCGTAGTGGGAAACCAAGAGACCCAGCATTTT. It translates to CASSVVGNQETQHF.